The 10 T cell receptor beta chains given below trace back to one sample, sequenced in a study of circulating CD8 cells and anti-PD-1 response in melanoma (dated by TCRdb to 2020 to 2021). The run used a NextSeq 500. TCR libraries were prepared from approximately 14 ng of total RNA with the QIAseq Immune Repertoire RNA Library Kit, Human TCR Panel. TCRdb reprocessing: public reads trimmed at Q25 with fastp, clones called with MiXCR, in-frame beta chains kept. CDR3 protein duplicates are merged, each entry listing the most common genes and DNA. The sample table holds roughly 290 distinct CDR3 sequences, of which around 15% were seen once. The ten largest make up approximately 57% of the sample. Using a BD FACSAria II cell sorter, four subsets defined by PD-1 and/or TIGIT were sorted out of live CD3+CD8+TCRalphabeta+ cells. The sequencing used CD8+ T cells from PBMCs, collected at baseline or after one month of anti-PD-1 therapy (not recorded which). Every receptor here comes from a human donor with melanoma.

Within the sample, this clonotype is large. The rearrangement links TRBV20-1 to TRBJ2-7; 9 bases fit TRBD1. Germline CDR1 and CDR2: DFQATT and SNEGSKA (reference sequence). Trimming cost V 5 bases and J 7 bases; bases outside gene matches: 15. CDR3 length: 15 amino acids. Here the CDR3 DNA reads TGCAGTGCTCAGGAGGGGACAGGGCGAATCTTAGAGCAGTACTTC. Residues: CSAQEGTGRILEQYF.

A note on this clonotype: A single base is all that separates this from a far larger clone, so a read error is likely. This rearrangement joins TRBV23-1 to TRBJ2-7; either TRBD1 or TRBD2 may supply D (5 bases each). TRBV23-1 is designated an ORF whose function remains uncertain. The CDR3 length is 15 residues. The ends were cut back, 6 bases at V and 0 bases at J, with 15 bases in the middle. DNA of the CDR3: TGCGCCAGCAGCCAGAGTCGAGGGGTCTCCTACGAGCAGTACTTC. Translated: CASSQSRGVSYEQYF.

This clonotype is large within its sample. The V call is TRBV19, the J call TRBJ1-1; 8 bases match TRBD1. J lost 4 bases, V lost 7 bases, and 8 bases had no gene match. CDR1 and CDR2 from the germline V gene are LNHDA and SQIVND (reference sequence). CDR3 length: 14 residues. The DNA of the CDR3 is TGTGCCAGTATTCCCGGACAGGGTGGCACTGAAGCTTTCTTT. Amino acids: CASIPGQGGTEAFF.

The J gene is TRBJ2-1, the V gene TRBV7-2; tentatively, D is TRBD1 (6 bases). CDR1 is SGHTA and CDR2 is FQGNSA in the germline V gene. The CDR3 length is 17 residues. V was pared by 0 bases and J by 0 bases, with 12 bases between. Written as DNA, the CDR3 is TGTGCCAGCAGCTTAGCCCTAGGACAGTACTCCTACAATGAGCAGTTCTTC. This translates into CASSLALGQYSYNEQFF.

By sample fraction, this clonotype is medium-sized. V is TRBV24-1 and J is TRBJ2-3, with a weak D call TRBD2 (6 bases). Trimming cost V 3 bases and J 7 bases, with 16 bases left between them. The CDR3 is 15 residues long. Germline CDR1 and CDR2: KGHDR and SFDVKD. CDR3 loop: CATSDEGWGGNTQYF. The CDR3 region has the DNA TGTGCCACCAGTGATGAGGGTTGGGGCGGGAATACGCAGTATTTT.

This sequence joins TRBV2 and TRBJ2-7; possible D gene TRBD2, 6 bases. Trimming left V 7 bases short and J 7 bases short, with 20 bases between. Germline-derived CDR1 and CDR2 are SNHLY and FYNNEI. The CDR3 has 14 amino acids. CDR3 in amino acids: CASTAGGFSGEQYF. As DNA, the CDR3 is TGTGCCAGCACAGCTGGAGGGTTTTCGGGTGAGCAGTACTTC.

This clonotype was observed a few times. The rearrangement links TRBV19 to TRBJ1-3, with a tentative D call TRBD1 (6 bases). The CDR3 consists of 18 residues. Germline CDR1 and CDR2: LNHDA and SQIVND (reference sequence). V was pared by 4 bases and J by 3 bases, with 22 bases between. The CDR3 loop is CASSTQIGQFFSGNTIYF. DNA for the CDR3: TGTGCCAGTAGTACCCAGATCGGACAGTTTTTCAGTGGAAACACCATATATTTT.

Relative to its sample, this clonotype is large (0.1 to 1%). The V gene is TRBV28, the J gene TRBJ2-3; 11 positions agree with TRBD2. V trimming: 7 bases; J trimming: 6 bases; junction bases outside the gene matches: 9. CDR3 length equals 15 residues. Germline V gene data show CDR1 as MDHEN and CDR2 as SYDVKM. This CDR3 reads CASTASGGNLDTQYF. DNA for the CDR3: TGTGCCAGCACGGCTAGCGGGGGGAATCTCGATACGCAGTATTTT.

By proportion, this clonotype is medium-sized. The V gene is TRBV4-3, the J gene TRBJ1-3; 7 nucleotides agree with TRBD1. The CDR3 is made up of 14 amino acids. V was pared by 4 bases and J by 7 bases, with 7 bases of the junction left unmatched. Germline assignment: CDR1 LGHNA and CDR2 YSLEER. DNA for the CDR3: TGCGCCAGCAGCCCTTGGGCAGGGGGGAACACCATATATTTT. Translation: CASSPWAGGNTIYF.

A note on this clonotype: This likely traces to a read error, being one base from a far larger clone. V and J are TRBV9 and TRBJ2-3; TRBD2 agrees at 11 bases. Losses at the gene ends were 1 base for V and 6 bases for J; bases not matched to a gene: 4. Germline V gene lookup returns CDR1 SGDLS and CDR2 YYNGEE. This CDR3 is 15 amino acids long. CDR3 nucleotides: TGTGCCAGCAGCGTAACCCCTAGCGGGGGGGATACGCAGTATTTT. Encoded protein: CASSVTPSGGDTQYF.